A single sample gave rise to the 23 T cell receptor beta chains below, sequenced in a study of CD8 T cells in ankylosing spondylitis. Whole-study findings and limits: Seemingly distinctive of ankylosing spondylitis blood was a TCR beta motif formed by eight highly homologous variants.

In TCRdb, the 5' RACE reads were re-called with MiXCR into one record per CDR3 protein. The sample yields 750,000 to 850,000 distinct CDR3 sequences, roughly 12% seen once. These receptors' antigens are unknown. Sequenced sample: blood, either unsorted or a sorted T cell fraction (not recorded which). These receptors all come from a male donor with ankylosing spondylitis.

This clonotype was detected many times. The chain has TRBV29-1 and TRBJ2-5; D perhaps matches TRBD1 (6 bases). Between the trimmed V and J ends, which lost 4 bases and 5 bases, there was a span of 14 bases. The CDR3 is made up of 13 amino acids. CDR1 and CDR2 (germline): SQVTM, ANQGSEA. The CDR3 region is CSVGQVLGETQYF. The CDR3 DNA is TGCAGCGTTGGACAGGTCCTAGGGGAGACCCAGTACTTC.

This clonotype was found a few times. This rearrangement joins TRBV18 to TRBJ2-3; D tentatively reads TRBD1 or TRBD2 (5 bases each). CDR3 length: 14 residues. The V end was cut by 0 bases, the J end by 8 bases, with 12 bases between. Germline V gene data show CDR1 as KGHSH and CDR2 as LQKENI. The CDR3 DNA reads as TGTGCCAGCTCACCACCGGGGGATCGGGCTACGCAGTATTTT. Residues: CASSPPGDRATQYF.

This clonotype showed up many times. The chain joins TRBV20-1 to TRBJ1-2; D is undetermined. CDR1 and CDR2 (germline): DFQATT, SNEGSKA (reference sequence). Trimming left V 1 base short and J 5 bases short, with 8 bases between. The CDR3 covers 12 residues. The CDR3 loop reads CSARGSFYGYTF. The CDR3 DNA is TGCAGTGCTAGAGGCTCGTTTTATGGCTACACCTTC.

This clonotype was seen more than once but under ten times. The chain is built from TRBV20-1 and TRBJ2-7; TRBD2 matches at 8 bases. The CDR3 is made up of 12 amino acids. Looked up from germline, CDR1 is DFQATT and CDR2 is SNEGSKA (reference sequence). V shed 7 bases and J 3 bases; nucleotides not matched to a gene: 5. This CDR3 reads CSGNSGDYEQYF. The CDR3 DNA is TGCAGTGGTAATAGCGGGGACTACGAGCAGTACTTC.

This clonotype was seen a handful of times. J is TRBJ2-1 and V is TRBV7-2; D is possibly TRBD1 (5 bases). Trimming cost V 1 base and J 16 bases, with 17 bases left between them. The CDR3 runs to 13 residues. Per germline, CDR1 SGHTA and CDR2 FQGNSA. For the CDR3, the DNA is TGTGCCAGCAGCTTAGGGGGTTATGTAGGGGTATTCTTC. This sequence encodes CASSLGGYVGVFF.

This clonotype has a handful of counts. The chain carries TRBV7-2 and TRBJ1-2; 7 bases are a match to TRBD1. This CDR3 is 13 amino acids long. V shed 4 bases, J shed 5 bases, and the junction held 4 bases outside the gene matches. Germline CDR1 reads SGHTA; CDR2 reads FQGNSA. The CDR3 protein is CASSYATGYGYTF. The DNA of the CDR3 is TGTGCCAGCAGCTACGCGACAGGGTATGGCTACACCTTC.

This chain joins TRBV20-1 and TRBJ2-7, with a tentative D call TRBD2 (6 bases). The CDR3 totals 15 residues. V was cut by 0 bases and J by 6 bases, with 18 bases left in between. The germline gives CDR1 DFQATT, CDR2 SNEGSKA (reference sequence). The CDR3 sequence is CSARDLGLSQGEQYF. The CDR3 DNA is TGCAGTGCTAGAGATCTGGGACTCTCCCAGGGCGAGCAGTACTTC.

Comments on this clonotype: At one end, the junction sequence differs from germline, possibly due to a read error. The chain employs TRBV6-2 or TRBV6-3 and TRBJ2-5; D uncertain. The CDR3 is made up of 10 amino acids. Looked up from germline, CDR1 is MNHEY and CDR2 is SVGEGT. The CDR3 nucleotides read TGTGCCAGCGGGCAGCTACGGTCGAACTTC. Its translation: CASGQLRSNF.

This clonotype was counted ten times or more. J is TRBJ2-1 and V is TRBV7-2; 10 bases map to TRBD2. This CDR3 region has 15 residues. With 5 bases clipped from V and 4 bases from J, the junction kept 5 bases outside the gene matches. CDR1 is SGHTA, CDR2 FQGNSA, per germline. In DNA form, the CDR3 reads TGTGCCAGCAGCGCTACTAGCGGGGTTTACAATGAGCAGTTCTTC. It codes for CASSATSGVYNEQFF.

CDR3: CASSRGLAVPQTQYF. The CDR3 coding sequence is TGTGCCAGCAGCCGGGGACTAGCGGTCCCGCAGACCCAGTACTTC. The V gene is TRBV7-9, the J gene TRBJ2-5, with 11 nucleotides matching TRBD2. Trimming cost V 5 bases and J 6 bases; bases outside gene matches: 8. Germline lookup yields CDR1 SEHNR and CDR2 FQNEAQ (reference sequence). The CDR3 is 15 amino acids. Together with reference TRBV7-9 and TRBJ2-5, the CDR3 gives the full variable domain: DTGVSQNPRHKITKRGQNVTFRCDPISEHNRLYWYRQTLGQGPEFLTYFQNEAQLEKSRLLSDRFSAERPKGSFSTLEIQRTEQGDSAMYLCASSRGLAVPQTQYFGPGTRLLVL.

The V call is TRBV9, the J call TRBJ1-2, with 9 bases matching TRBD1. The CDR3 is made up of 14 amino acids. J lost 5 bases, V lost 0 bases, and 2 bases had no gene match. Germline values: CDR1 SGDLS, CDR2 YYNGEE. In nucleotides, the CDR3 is TGTGCCAGCAGCGTAGACGGACAGGGGTATGGCTACACCTTC. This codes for CASSVDGQGYGYTF.

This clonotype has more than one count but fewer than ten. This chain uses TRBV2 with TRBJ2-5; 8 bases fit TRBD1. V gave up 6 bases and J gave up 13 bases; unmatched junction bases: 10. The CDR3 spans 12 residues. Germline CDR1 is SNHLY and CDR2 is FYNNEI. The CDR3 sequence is CASSRPGTGRYF. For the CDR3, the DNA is TGTGCCAGCAGCCGCCCCGGGACAGGCAGGTACTTC.

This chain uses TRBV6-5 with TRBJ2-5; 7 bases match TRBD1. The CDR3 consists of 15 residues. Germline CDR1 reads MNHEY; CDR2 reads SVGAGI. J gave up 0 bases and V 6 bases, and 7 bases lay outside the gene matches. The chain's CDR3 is CASSLQGPYQETQYF. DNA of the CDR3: TGTGCCAGCAGCTTACAGGGGCCCTACCAAGAGACCCAGTACTTC.

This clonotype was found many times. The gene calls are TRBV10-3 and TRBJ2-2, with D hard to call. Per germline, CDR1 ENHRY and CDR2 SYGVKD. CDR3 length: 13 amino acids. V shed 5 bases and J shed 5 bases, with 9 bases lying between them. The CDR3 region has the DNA TGTGCCATCAGTTCGCAGGCTACCGGGGAGCTGTTTTTT. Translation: CAISSQATGELFF.

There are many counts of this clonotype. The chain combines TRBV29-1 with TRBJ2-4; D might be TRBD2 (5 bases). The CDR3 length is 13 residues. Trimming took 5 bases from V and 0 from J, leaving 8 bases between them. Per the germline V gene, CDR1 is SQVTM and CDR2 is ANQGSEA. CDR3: CSVSGRAKNIQYF. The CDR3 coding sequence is TGCAGCGTTAGTGGGAGAGCCAAAAACATTCAGTACTTC. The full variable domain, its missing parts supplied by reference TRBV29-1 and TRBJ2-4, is SAVISQKPSRDICQRGTSLTIQCQVDSQVTMMFWYRQQPGQSLTLIATANQGSEATYESGFVIDKFPISRPNLTFSTLTVSNMSPEDSSIYLCSVSGRAKNIQYFGAGTRLSVL.

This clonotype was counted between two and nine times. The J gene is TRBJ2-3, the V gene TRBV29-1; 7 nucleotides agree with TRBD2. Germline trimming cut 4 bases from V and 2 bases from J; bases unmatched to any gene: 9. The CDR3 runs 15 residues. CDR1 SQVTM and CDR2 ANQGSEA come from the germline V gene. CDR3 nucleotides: TGCAGCGTTGGCCCGGGGGGTTTCAACACAGATACGCAGTATTTT. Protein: CSVGPGGFNTDTQYF.

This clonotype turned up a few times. The CDR3 region is CASRKTGGIYGYTF. The CDR3 region has the DNA TGTGCCAGCAGGAAGACAGGGGGAATCTATGGCTACACCTTC. The chain combines TRBV12-3 or TRBV12-4 with TRBJ1-2, with 9 bases fitting TRBD1. Trimming at V came to 6 bases and at J to 4 bases, leaving 6 bases not matched to a gene. This CDR3 is built from 14 residues.

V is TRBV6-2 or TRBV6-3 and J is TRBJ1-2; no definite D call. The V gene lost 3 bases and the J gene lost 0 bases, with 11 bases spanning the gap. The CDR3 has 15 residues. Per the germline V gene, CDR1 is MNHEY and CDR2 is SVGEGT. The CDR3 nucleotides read TGTGCCAGCAGTTATCGGATATCAGCTAACTATGGCTACACCTTC. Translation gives CASSYRISANYGYTF.

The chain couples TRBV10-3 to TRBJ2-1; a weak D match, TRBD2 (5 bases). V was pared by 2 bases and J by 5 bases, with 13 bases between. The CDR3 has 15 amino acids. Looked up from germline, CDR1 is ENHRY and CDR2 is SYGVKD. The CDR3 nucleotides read TGTGCCATCAGTGAGAGAGGAACGAGGGACAATGAGCAGTTCTTC. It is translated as CAISERGTRDNEQFF.

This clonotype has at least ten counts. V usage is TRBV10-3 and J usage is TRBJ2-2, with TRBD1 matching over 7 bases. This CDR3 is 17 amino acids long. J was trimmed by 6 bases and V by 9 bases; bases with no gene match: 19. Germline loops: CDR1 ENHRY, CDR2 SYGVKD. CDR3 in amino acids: CAISQGTVAGQAGELFF. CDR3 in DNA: TGTGCCATTTCACAGGGGACAGTCGCCGGGCAGGCCGGGGAGCTGTTTTTT.

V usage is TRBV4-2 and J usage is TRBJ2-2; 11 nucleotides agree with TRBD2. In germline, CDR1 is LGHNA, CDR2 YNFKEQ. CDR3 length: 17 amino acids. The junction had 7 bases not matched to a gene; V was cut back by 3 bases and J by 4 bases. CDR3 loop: CASSQALAGVLTGELFF. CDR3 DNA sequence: TGTGCCAGCAGCCAGGCACTAGCGGGAGTTCTCACCGGGGAGCTGTTTTTT.

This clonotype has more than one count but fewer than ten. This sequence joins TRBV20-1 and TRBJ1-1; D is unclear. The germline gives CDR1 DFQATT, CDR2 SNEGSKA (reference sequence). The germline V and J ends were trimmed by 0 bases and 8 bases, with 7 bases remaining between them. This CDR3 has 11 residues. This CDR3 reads CSARDKGEAFF. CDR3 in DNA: TGCAGTGCTAGAGATAAAGGGGAAGCTTTCTTT.

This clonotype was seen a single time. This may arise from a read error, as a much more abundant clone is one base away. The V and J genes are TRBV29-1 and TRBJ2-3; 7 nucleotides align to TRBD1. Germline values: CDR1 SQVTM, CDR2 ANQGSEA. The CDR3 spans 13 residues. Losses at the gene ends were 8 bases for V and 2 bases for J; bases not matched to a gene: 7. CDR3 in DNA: TGCAGCTCCAACCAGGGGGTCACAGATACGCAGTATTTT. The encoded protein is CSSNQGVTDTQYF.